This entry lists 16 T cell receptor beta chains sequenced from one sample in a study of spatial heterogeneity in lung cancer. One entry per CDR3 protein, called by TCRdb with MiXCR from the 5' RACE reads. Of over 50,000 distinct CDR3 sequences in the sample, about 6.3% were seen once. Time point denoted: sample taken at primary tumor resection. This sample comprised PBMCs, obtained at surgery. These receptors all stem from a female donor with early-stage non-small cell lung cancer.

The chain uses TRBV19 and TRBJ1-2; D ambiguous. Between the trimmed V and J ends, which lost 5 bases and 4 bases, there was a span of 17 bases. The CDR3 has 15 amino acids. CDR1 is LNHDA, CDR2 SQIVND, per germline (reference sequence). CDR3 sequence (DNA): TGTGCCAGTAGTTTCTCCGGGAGAAAACCCTATGGCTACACCTTC. This gives the protein CASSFSGRKPYGYTF.

This clonotype was counted ten times or more. The rearrangement links TRBV12-3 or TRBV12-4 to TRBJ2-2; no clear D. The CDR3 is 15 amino acids. V shed 4 bases and J shed 4 bases, with 13 bases lying between them. The DNA for the CDR3 is TGTGCCAGCAGTTGGTGGGCAGGACGCACCGGGGAGCTGTTTTTT. It yields the protein CASSWWAGRTGELFF.

This clonotype came up a few times. The chain joins TRBV7-9 to TRBJ2-1; 15 nucleotides align to TRBD2. V dropped 5 bases and J dropped 3; count of bases not matched to a gene: 5. Germline V CDR1 and CDR2: SEHNR, FQNEAQ (reference sequence). The CDR3 covers 17 residues. CDR3 sequence: CASSPGLAGGYYNEQFF. In DNA form, the CDR3 reads TGTGCCAGCAGCCCGGGACTAGCGGGGGGTTACTACAATGAGCAGTTCTTC.

The chain employs TRBV12-5 and TRBJ2-7; TRBD2 aligns across 7 bases. The CDR3 runs to 13 residues. After removal of 8 bases from V and 2 bases from J, the junction contained 6 bases not matched to a gene. From germline, CDR1 is LGHNT and CDR2 FRNRAP. CDR3 in amino acids: CASREGTTYEQYF. In DNA, the CDR3 is TGTGCTAGTAGGGAGGGGACCACCTACGAGCAGTACTTC.

This clonotype was counted ten times or more. The chain couples TRBV7-9 to TRBJ2-2; no firm D call. CDR3 length: 15 residues. V dropped 6 bases and J dropped 0 bases, with 11 bases sitting between them. CDR1 and CDR2 from the germline V gene are SEHNR and FQNEAQ (reference sequence). The chain's CDR3 is CASSLRRANTGELFF. As DNA, the CDR3 is TGTGCCAGCAGTCTACGGCGAGCGAACACCGGGGAGCTGTTTTTT.

This clonotype was counted many times. This chain uses TRBV10-2 with TRBJ2-3; D is undetermined. Germline V gene sequence: CDR1 WSHSY, CDR2 SAAADI. Trimming pared 8 bases from V and 4 bases from J, leaving 16 bases between. This CDR3 has 14 residues. The DNA of the CDR3 is TGCGCCAGCTTGACCTCAGACTTCGCAGATACGCAGTATTTT. This translates into CASLTSDFADTQYF.

This clonotype was observed a handful of times. The rearrangement links TRBV6-5 to TRBJ2-3; D is ambiguous. This CDR3 has 14 residues. Germline CDR1 is MNHEY and CDR2 is SVGAGI. Trimming took off 4 bases at V and 5 bases at J, with 13 bases between the two ends. CDR3 loop: CASSFQKSIDTQYF. The DNA for the CDR3 is TGTGCCAGCAGTTTCCAGAAATCTATAGATACGCAGTATTTT.

This clonotype showed up many times. The V call is TRBV7-8, the J call TRBJ2-1, with 16 bases fitting TRBD2. Germline loops: CDR1 SGHVS, CDR2 FQNEAQ. This CDR3 comprises 18 residues. V dropped 1 base and J dropped 6; count of bases not matched to a gene: 6. CDR3 nucleotide sequence: TGTGCCAGCAGCTTAGGGGGGACTAGCGGGAGGGCCTCCAATGAGCAGTTCTTC. This sequence encodes CASSLGGTSGRASNEQFF.

V gene TRBV7-7 combines with J gene TRBJ2-1; 7 bases match TRBD2. Germline CDR1 and CDR2: SSHAT and FNYEAQ (reference sequence). The CDR3 consists of 13 residues. This CDR3 is CATAPGTIGEQFF. The CDR3 region has the DNA TGTGCTACTGCTCCCGGGACTATTGGTGAGCAGTTCTTC.

There are many counts of this clonotype. The chain links TRBV29-1 to TRBJ1-5; 10 bases are shared with TRBD1. Germline assignment: CDR1 SQVTM and CDR2 ANQGSEA. The CDR3 is 13 amino acids. Trimming removed 6 bases from V and 7 bases from J; junction bases left unmatched: 6. The CDR3 DNA follows: TGCAGCGTCCGGACAGGGGGTCTACAGCCCCAGCATTTT. It translates to CSVRTGGLQPQHF.

In this sample, this clonotype turned up a few times. The chain joins TRBV20-1 to TRBJ1-1; no reliable D call. Looked up from germline, CDR1 is DFQATT and CDR2 is SNEGSKA (reference sequence). CDR3 length: 14 amino acids. The V end lost 4 bases, the J end lost 0 bases, and 12 bases lay between the germline ends. Here the CDR3 reads CSANLNSVNTEAFF. Written as DNA, the CDR3 is TGCAGTGCTAACCTCAACAGTGTGAACACTGAAGCTTTCTTT.

This clonotype was recorded at least ten times. The V and J genes are TRBV7-8 and TRBJ1-6; D is possibly TRBD1 (5 bases). V was pared by 2 bases and J by 7 bases, with 18 bases between. The length of the CDR3 is 17 residues. Looked up from germline, CDR1 is SGHVS and CDR2 is FQNEAQ. For the CDR3, the DNA is TGTGCCAGCAGCTTACAACTGGGGGGACGGATGAATTCACCCCTCCACTTT. This translates into CASSLQLGGRMNSPLHF.

Many counts were recorded for this clonotype. In DNA, the CDR3 is TGTGCCAGCAGCCCGCGGGACCTTAGCACAGATACGCAGTATTTT. It translates to CASSPRDLSTDTQYF. V is TRBV5-4 and J is TRBJ2-3, with D tentatively TRBD2 (6 bases). Germline CDR1 is SGHNT and CDR2 is YYREEE (reference sequence). This CDR3 spans 15 amino acids. V shed 4 bases and J shed 0 bases, with 12 bases lying between them.

In this sample, this clonotype turned up many times. The gene calls are TRBV4-1 and TRBJ2-7; 7 bases fit TRBD1. CDR3 length equals 15 residues. V lost 1 base and J lost 3; bases outside the gene matches: 6. Germline V gives CDR1 MGHRA, CDR2 YSYEKL. The CDR3 coding sequence is TGCGCCAGCAGCCAAGGGACAGGCGGACTCTACGAGCAGTACGTC. It encodes CASSQGTGGLYEQYV.

V usage is TRBV28 and J usage is TRBJ1-4; no clear D. With 5 bases removed from V and 8 bases from J, the gap between germline ends came to 9 bases. This CDR3 is 12 amino acids long. Germline-derived CDR1 and CDR2 are MDHEN and SYDVKM. The CDR3 nucleotides are TGTGCCAGCAGTAGGGCAAGGGAAAAACTGTTTTTT. This sequence encodes CASSRAREKLFF.

This clonotype was found a few times. The V and J genes are TRBV20-1 and TRBJ2-1; 7 bases agree with TRBD1. The germline gives CDR1 DFQATT, CDR2 SNEGSKA (reference sequence). The length of the CDR3 is 13 residues. Losses at the gene ends were 2 bases for V and 6 bases for J; bases not matched to a gene: 4. CDR3 sequence: CSARKGAANEQFF. CDR3 nucleotide sequence: TGCAGTGCTAGAAAGGGGGCGGCCAATGAGCAGTTCTTC.